This T cell receptor (beta chain) was found in a study of blood T cell repertoires in COVID-19. Whole-study context: There were acute and convalescent COVID-19 samples, and they came from the United States, Italy and Spain. T cells, B-cell-depleted T cells, or PBMCs supplied cDNA or gDNA.

The assay was immunoSEQ multiplex PCR, and TCRdb's table has in-frame clones only and misses some. Of under 150,000 clones listed, around nine tenths are singletons. The sequence was obtained from a man aged 50-60 years with active or convalescent COVID-19. The specimen sequenced was peripheral blood.

In DNA form, the CDR3 reads TGTGCCAGCAGAGGACACGTGGGGGGTCTAGCGGGGAACAGGAATGAGCAGTTCTTC. Translated: CASRGHVGGLAGNRNEQFF. The chain links TRBV27 to TRBJ2-1, with TRBD2 matching 9 bases. V shed 6 bases, J shed 7 bases, and the junction held 22 bases outside the gene matches. CDR3 length: 19 amino acids. CDR1 and CDR2 from the germline V gene are MNHEY and SMNVEV (reference sequence).